This entry features one T cell receptor beta chain sequence. Antigen unknown. The record originates from a study of vaccination effects on CD4 cells after COVID-19. Trimming cost V 5 bases and J 7 bases; bases outside gene matches: 5. The CDR3 has 13 residues. ViraFEST assay sequencing came after antigen-specific CD4+ T cells were expanded with viral peptide pools. It was after 10 days of culture that CD4+ T cells were isolated. Clones were sequenced by immunoSEQ multiplex PCR, and TCRdb holds only the in-frame ones, with some missing. The table records 50,000 to 65,000 clones, roughly 76% of them present only once.

The TCR was taken from a human donor who received a COVID-19 vaccine. The rearrangement links TRBV12-3 or TRBV12-4 to TRBJ1-2, with 9 positions matching TRBD1. The sequenced sample was CD4+ T cells from PBMCs cultured with HCoV-229E spike peptides, obtained before COVID-19 vaccination. As DNA, the CDR3 is TGTGCCAGCAGTCCTCCGACAGGGGGTGGCTACACCTTC. This codes for CASSPPTGGGYTF.